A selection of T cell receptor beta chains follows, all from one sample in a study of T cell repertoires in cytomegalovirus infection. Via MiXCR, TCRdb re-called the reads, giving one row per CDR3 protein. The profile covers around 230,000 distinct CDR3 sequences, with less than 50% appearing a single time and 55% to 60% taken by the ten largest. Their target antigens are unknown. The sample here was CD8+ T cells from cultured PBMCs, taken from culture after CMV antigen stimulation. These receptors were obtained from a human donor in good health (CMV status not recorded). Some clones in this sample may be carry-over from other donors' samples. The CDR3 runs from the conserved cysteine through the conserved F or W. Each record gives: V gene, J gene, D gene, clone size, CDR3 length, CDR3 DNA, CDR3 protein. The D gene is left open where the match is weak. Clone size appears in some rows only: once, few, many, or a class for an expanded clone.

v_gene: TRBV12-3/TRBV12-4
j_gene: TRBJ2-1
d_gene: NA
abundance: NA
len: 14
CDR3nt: TGTGCCAGCAGGGGGGAGCCTACTAGAGGTGAGCAGTTCTTC
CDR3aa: CASRGEPTRGEQFF

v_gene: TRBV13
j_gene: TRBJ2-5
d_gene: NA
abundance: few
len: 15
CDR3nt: TGTGCCAGCAGCCCGGGACTGAGTTTTGAAGAGACCCAGTACTTC
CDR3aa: CASSPGLSFEETQYF

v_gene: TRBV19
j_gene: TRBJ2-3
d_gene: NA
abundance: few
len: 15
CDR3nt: TGTGCCAGTAGTATGCACCTCCGACCTGCAGATACGCAGTATTTT
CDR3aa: CASSMHLRPADTQYF

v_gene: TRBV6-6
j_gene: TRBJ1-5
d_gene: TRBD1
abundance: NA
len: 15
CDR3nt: TGTGCCAGCAGTTACGGGACAGGGTTGGATCAGCCCCAGCATTTT
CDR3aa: CASSYGTGLDQPQHF

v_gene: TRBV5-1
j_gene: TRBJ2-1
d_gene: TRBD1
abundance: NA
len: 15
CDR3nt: TGCGCCAGCAGCACCGGACAGGGCTTGTACAATGAGCAGTTCTTC
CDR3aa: CASSTGQGLYNEQFF

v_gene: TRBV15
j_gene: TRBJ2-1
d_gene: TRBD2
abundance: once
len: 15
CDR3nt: TGTGCCACCAGCAGACCCGGGACTAGTATCCATGAGCAGTTCTTC
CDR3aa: CATSRPGTSIHEQFF

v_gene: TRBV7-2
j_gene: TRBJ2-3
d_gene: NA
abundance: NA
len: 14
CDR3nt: TGTGCCAGCAGCCTTAGACAGTTTACAGATACGCAGTATTTT
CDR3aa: CASSLRQFTDTQYF

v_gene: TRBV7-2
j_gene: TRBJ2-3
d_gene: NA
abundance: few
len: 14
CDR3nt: TGTGCCAGCAGCTTAATCGGGGGCACAGATACGCAGTATTTT
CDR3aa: CASSLIGGTDTQYF

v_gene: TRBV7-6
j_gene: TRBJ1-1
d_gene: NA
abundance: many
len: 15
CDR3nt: TGTGCCAGCAGCTCCGAAGGGGGGCGAAACACTGAAGCTTTCTTT
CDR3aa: CASSSEGGRNTEAFF

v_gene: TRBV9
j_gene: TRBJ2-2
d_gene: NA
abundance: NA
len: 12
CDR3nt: TGTGCCAGCAGCGTCGTCACCGGGGAGCTGTTTTTT
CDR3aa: CASSVVTGELFF

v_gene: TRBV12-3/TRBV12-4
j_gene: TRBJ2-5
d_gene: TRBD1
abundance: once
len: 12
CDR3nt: TGTGCCAGCAGCTGGGACAGGGAGACCCAGTACTTC
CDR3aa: CASSWDRETQYF

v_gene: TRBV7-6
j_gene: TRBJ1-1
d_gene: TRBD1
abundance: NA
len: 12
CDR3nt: TGTGCCACCAGAAGGACAGGGGAGAGGGCTTTCTTT
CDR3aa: CATRRTGERAFF

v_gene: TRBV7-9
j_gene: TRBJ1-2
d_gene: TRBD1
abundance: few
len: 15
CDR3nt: TGTGCCAGCAGCACACCGGGACAGGGTGACTATGGCTACACCTTC
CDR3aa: CASSTPGQGDYGYTF

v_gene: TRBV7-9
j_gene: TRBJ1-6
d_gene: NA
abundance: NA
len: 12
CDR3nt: TGTGCCAGCACCACGAATAATTCACCCCTCCACTTT
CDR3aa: CASTTNNSPLHF

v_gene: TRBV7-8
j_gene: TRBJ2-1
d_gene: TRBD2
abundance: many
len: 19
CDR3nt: TGTGCCAGCAGCCCGGGACTAGCGGGATCCCCGAGCTCCTACAATGAGCAGTTCTTC
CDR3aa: CASSPGLAGSPSSYNEQFF

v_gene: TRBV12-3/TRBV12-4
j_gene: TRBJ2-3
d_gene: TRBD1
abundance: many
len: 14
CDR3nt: TGTGCCAGCAGTCGGACAGGGGGCACAGATACGCAGTATTTT
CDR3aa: CASSRTGGTDTQYF

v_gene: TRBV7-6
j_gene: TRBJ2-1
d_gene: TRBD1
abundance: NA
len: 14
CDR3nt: TGTGCCAGCAGCTGGACAGGGTCTCGGAATGAGCAGTTCTTC
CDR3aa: CASSWTGSRNEQFF

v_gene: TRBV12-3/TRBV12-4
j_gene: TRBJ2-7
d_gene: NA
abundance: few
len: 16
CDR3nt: TGTGCCAGCACCCCGAGCCAATTGGGTTTCTCCTACGAGCAGTACTTC
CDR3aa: CASTPSQLGFSYEQYF

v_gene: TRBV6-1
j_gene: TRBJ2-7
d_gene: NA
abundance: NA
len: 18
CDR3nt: TGTGCCAGCAGTGAACCCTTAAATGCCCGGGACGGAGGCTACGAGCAGTACTTC
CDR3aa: CASSEPLNARDGGYEQYF

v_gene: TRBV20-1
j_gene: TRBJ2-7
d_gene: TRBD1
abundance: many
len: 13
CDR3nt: TGCAGTGCCTTGGGGACAGACACCTACGAGCAGTACTTC
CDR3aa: CSALGTDTYEQYF

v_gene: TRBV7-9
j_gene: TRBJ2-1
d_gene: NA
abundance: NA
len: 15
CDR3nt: TGTGCCAGCAGCCCTACAGGGTCCGCCTACAATGAGCAGTTCTTC
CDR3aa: CASSPTGSAYNEQFF

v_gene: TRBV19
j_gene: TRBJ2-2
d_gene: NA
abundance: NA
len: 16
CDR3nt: TGTGCCAGTAGTCCTCCTGGACTGGTTAACACCGGGGAGCTGTTTTTT
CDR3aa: CASSPPGLVNTGELFF

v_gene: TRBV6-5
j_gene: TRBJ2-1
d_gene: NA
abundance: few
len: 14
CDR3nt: TGTGCCAGCAGTCCGTACTCCACTTACAATGAGCAGTTCTTC
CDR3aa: CASSPYSTYNEQFF

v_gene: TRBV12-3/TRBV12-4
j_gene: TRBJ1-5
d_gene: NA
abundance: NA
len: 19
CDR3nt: TGTGCCAGCAGTTTAGCGGTGGGGCAGGTCGGGGCGGGGAGTCAGCCCCAGCATTTT
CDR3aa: CASSLAVGQVGAGSQPQHF

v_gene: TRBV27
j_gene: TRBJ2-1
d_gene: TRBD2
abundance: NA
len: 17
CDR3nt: TGTGCCAGCATGACTAGCGAACAAACCGTCTCCTACAATGAGCAGTTCTTC
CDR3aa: CASMTSEQTVSYNEQFF

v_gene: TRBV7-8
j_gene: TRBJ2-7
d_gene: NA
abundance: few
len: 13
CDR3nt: TGTGCCAGCAGCCTCCCCGAGTCCCGGAAGCAGTACTTC
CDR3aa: CASSLPESRKQYF

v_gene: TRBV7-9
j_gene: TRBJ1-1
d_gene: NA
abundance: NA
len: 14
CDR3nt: TGTGCCAGCAGCCCCGGGACATCGAACACTGAAGCTTTCTTT
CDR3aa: CASSPGTSNTEAFF

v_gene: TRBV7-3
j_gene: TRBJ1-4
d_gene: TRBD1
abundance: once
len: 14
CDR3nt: TGTGCCCTCGAGAACAGGGGTAGGGGTGAAAAACTGTTTTTT
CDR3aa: CALENRGRGEKLFF

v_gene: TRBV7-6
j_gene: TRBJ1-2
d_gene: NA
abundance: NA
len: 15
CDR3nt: TGTGCCAGCAGCTCCGGGACACAGATTAACTATGGCTACACCTTC
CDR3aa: CASSSGTQINYGYTF

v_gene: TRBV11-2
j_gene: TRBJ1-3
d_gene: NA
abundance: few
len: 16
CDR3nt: TGTGCCAGCAGCTTAGTTGGGGGGCTTGGCGGAAACACCATATATTTT
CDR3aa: CASSLVGGLGGNTIYF

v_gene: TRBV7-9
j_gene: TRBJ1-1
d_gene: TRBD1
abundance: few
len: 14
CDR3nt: TGTGCCAGCAGCTCGCCCGACAGGGAAGCTGAAGCTTTCTTT
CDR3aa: CASSSPDREAEAFF

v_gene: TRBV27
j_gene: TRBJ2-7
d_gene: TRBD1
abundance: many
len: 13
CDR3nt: TGTGCCAGCAGTTTGGGACAGTCCTACGAGCAGTACTTC
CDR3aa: CASSLGQSYEQYF

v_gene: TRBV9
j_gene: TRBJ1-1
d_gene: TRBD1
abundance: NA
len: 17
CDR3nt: TGTGCCAGCACCCCTACTGGAGGGGGCCTGGGGAGCACTGAAGCTTTCTTT
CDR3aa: CASTPTGGGLGSTEAFF

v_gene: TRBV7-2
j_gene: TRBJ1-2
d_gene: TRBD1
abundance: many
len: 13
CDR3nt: TGTGCCAGCAGCTCACAGGGGGCTGCTGGCTACACCTTC
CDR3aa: CASSSQGAAGYTF

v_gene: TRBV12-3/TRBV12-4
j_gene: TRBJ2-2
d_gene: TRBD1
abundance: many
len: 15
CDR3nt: TGTGCCAGCAGCCCTACAGGGGGCAACACCGGGGAGCTGTTTTTT
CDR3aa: CASSPTGGNTGELFF

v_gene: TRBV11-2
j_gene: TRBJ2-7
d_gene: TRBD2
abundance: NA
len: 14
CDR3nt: TGTGCCAGCAGCCCTTCTAGCGGGTTCGGCGAGCAGTACTTC
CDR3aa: CASSPSSGFGEQYF

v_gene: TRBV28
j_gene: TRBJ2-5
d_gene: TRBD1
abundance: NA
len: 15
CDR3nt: TGTGCCAGCAGTTTGTACCAGGGGGCTAGAGAGACCCAGTACTTC
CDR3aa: CASSLYQGARETQYF

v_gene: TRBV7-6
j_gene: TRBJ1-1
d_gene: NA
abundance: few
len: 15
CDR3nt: TGTGCCAGCAGCTCCCCGATGGGTTTGAACACTGAAGCTTTCTTT
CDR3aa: CASSSPMGLNTEAFF

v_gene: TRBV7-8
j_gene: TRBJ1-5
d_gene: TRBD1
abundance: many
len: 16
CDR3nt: TGTGCCAGCAGCTTAGCGCGGGGACAGGGGCATCAGCCCCAGCATTTT
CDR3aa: CASSLARGQGHQPQHF

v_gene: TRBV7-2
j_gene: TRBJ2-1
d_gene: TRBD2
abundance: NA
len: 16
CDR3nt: TGTGCCAGCAGCTTAGAGGCGGGAGTTTCCTACAATGAGCAGTTCTTC
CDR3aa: CASSLEAGVSYNEQFF